This T cell receptor beta chain comes out of a study of CD8+ T cells in alopecia areata. Across the whole study: After 6 to 18 months of tofacitinib, follow-up continued 6 months off drug.

As the sequencing template, cDNA was produced by extracting RNA and reverse transcribing it. Assay: immunoSEQ multiplex PCR; the TCRdb copy retains only in-frame clones and omits some. Of 150,000 or so clones listed, more than 40% are singletons. Patients with alopecia areata provided lesional scalp punch biopsies as well as peripheral blood. The CDR3 extends over 15 amino acids. The V gene lost 3 bases and the J gene lost 5 bases, with 14 bases spanning the gap. Germline V lookup: CDR1 MDHEN, CDR2 SYDVKM. The receptor comes from a human donor with alopecia areata. Sequenced sample: CD4+ T cells sorted from blood. This chain connects TRBV28 to TRBJ1-5, with D possibly TRBD1 on 5 matching bases. In nucleotides, the CDR3 is TGTGCCAGCAGTTTTGCGGGGGGGTTATATCAGCCCCAGCATTTT. Translating gives CASSFAGGLYQPQHF.